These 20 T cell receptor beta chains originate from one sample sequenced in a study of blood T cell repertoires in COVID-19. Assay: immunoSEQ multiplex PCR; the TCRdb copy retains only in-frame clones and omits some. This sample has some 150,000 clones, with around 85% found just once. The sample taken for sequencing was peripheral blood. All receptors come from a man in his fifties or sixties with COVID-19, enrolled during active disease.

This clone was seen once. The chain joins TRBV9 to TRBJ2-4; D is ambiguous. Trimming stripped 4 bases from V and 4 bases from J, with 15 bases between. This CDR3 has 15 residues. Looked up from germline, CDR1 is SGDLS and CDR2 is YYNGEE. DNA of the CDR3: TGTGCCAGCAGCCAAAATGGAGCCGCAAAAAACATTCAGTACTTC. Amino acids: CASSQNGAAKNIQYF.

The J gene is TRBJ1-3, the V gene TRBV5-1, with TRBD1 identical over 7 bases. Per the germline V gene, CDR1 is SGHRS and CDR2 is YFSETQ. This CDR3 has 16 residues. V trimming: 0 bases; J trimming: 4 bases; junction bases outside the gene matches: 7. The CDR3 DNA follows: TGCGCCAGCAGCTTGGGGACAGGAACGTGGGGAAACACCATATATTTT. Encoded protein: CASSLGTGTWGNTIYF.

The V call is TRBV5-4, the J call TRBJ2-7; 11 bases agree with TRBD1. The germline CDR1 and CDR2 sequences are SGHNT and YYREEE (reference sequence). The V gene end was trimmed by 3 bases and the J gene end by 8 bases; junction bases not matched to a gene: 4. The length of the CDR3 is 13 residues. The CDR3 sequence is CASSSGQGGKQYF. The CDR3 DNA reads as TGTGCCAGCAGCTCGGGACAGGGGGGGAAGCAGTACTTC.

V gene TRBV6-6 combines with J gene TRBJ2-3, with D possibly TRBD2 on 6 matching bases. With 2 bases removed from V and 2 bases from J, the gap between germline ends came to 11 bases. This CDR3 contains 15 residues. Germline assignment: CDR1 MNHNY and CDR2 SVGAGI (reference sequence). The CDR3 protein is CASSYGDSYTDTQYF. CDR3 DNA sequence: TGTGCCAGCAGTTACGGGGACTCCTACACAGATACGCAGTATTTT.

The CDR3 DNA follows: TGTGCCAGCAGCAGAGGGGAGGACAACCGAAACACCATATATTTT. It encodes CASSRGEDNRNTIYF. The chain links TRBV7-9 to TRBJ1-3; D possibly corresponds to TRBD1 (5 bases). This CDR3 has 15 residues. Germline loops: CDR1 SEHNR, CDR2 FQNEAQ (reference sequence). Deletions cut 5 bases from V and 5 bases from J, with 16 bases between.

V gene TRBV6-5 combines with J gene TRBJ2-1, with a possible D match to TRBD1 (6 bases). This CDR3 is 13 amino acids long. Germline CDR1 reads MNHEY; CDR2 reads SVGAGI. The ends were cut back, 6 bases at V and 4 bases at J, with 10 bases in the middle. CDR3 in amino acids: CASRQGQYNEQFF. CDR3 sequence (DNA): TGTGCCAGCAGACAGGGACAATACAATGAGCAGTTCTTC.

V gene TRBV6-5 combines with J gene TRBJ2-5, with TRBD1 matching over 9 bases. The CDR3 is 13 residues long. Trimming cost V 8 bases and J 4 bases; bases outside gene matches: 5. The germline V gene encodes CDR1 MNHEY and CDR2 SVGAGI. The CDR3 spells CASAQDRGETQYF. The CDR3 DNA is TGTGCCAGCGCCCAGGACAGGGGAGAGACCCAGTACTTC.

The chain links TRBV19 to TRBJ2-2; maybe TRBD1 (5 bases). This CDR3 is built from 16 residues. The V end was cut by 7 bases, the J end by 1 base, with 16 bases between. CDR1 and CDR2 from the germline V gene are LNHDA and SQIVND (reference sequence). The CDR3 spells CASTGNRNGNTGELFF. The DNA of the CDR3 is TGTGCCAGTACTGGAAACAGGAACGGGAACACCGGGGAGCTGTTTTTT.

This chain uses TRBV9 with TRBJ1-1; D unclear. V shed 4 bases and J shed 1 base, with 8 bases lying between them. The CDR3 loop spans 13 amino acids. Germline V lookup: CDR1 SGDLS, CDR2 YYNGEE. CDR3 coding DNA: TGTGCCAGCAGCACACACACGAACACTGAAGCTTTCTTT. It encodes CASSTHTNTEAFF.

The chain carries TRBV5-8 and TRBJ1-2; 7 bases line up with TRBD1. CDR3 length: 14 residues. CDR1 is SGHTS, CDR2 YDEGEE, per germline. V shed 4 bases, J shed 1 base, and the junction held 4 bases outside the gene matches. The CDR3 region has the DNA TGTGCCAGCAGCGCCGGGGACAGTAACTATGGCTACACCTTC. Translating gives CASSAGDSNYGYTF.

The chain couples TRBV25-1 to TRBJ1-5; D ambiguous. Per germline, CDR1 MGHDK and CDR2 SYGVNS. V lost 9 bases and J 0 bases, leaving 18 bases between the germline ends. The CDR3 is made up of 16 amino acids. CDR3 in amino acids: CARREPVGYSNQPQHF. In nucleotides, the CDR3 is TGTGCCAGACGGGAGCCGGTGGGGTATAGCAATCAGCCCCAGCATTTT.

The CDR3, as DNA: TGTGCCTGGAGTTCAGGGGGAAATCAGCCCCAGCATTTT. Its protein is CAWSSGGNQPQHF. The chain carries TRBV30 and TRBJ1-5, with 7 bases aligning to TRBD1. V shed 2 bases and J 4 bases; nucleotides not matched to a gene: 2. Germline V gene data show CDR1 as GTSNPN and CDR2 as SVGIG (reference sequence). This CDR3 is 13 amino acids long. The full variable domain, with the rest looked up from reference TRBV30 and TRBJ1-5, is SQTIHQWPATLVQPVGSPLSLECTVEGTSNPNLYWYRQAAGRGLQLLFYSVGIGQISSEVPQNLSASRPQDRQFILSSKKLLLSDSGFYLCAWSSGGNQPQHFGDGTRLSIL.

This chain's CDR3 is CASSQIAGGRTEAKNIQYF. The CDR3, as DNA: TGTGCCAGTAGCCAAATCGCAGGGGGGCGGACCGAGGCCAAAAACATTCAGTACTTC. The gene calls are TRBV19 and TRBJ2-4, with a tentative D call TRBD1 (7 bases). The V end lost 6 bases, the J end lost 1 base, and 25 bases lay between the germline ends. Germline V gene lookup returns CDR1 LNHDA and CDR2 SQIVND (reference sequence). This CDR3 contains 19 residues.

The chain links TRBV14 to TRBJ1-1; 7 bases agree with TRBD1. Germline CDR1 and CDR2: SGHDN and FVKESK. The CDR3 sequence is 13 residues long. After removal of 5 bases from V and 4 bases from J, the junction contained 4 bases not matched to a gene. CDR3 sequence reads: CASSDSGGTEAFF. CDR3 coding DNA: TGTGCCAGCAGCGATTCAGGGGGCACTGAAGCTTTCTTT.

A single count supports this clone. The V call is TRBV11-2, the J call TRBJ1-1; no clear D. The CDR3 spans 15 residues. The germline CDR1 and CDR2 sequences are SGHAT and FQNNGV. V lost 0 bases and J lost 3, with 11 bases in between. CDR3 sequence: CASSLEPVGYTEAFF. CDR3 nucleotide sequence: TGTGCCAGCAGCTTAGAGCCCGTGGGCTACACTGAAGCTTTCTTT.

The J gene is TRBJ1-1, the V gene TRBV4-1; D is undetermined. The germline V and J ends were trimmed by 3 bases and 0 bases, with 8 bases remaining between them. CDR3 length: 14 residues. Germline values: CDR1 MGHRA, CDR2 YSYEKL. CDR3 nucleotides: TGCGCCAGCAGCCACCAGATCATGAACACTGAAGCTTTCTTT. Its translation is CASSHQIMNTEAFF.

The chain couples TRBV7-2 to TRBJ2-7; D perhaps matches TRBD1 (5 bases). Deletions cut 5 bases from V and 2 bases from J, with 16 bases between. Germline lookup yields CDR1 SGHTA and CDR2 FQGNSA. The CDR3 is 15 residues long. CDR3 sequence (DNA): TGTGCCAGCAGCCTAAATTCTGGGGCGACCTACGAGCAGTACTTC. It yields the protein CASSLNSGATYEQYF.

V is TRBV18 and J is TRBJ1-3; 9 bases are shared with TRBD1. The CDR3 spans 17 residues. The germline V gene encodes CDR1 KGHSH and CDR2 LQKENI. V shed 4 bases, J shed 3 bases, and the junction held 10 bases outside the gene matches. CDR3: CASSLLKQGASGNTIYF. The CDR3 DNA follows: TGTGCCAGCTCACTACTTAAACAGGGGGCGAGTGGAAACACCATATATTTT.

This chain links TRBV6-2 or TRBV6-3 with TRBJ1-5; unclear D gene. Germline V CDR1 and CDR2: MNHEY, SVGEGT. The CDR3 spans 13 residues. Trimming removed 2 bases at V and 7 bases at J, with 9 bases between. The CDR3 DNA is TGTGCCAGCAGTTACGGCCCAGTCCAGCCCCAGCATTTT. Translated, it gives CASSYGPVQPQHF.

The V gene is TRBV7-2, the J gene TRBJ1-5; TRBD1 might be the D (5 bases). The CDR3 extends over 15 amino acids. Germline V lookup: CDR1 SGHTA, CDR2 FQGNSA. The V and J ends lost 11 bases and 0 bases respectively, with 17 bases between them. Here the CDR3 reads CASTGGGVSNQPQHF. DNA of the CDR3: TGTGCCTCTACCGGAGGAGGGGTTAGCAATCAGCCCCAGCATTTT. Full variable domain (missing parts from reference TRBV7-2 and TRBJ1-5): GAGVSQSPSNKVTEKGKDVELRCDPISGHTALYWYRQSLGQGLEFLIYFQGNSAPDKSGLPSDRFSAERTGGSVSTLTIQRTQQEDSAVYLCASTGGGVSNQPQHFGDGTRLSIL.